A selection of T cell receptor beta chains follows, all from one sample in a study of identical twins. TCRdb used MiXCR to reprocess the 5' RACE reads, holding one entry per CDR3 protein. Of about 500,000 distinct CDR3 sequences listed, 14% are singletons. This sample also belongs to another study, concerning yellow fever vaccine responses in identical twins.

Specimen: CD4+ T cells sorted from blood. All receptors derive from a woman aged 18-30 years in good health. Both conserved end residues are part of each CDR3. D genes are given only for firm matches. Clone size is not always given. Where it is, it says once, few, many or a class for expanded clones.

CDR3: CASSYSSEYSNQPQHF; DNA: TGTGCCAGCAGTTACTCTTCAGAGTATAGCAATCAGCCCCAGCATTTT; V: TRBV6-5; J: TRBJ1-5; D: NA; size: few
CDR3: CASSPQGQARQETQYF; DNA: TGTGCCAGCTCACCCCAAGGACAGGCCCGTCAAGAGACCCAGTACTTC; V: TRBV18; J: TRBJ2-5; D: TRBD1; size: NA
CDR3: CASSVGVGRDQETQYF; DNA: TGTGCCAGCAGCGTGGGGGTCGGGAGGGACCAAGAGACCCAGTACTTC; V: TRBV11-2; J: TRBJ2-5; D: TRBD2; size: many
CDR3: CASSFRELADTQYF; DNA: TGTGCCAGCAGCTTCCGGGAGTTAGCCGATACGCAGTATTTT; V: TRBV7-6; J: TRBJ2-3; D: NA; size: NA
CDR3: CASSQGLAGNEQYF; DNA: TGTGCCAGCAGCCAGGGACTAGCGGGCAACGAGCAGTACTTC; V: TRBV3-1; J: TRBJ2-7; D: TRBD2; size: few
CDR3: CAISAQGAYEQYF; DNA: TGTGCCATCAGTGCTCAGGGGGCGTACGAGCAGTACTTC; V: TRBV10-3; J: TRBJ2-7; D: TRBD1; size: few
CDR3: CASRPRRGLTYEQYF; DNA: TGTGCCAGCAGGCCCCGGAGGGGGTTGACCTACGAGCAGTACTTC; V: TRBV27; J: TRBJ2-7; D: NA; size: few
CDR3: CASSYRRQGPSGANVLTF; DNA: TGTGCCAGCAGTTACAGGAGACAGGGACCCTCTGGGGCCAACGTCCTGACTTTC; V: TRBV6-2/TRBV6-3; J: TRBJ2-6; D: TRBD1; size: few
CDR3: CASSDVASGPTDTQYF; DNA: TGTGCCAGCAGTGATGTGGCTAGCGGCCCCACAGATACGCAGTATTTT; V: TRBV2; J: TRBJ2-3; D: TRBD2; size: NA
CDR3: CASSESIRFSSRDQYF; DNA: TGTGCCAGCAGTGAATCCATACGGTTCAGTAGTAGAGACCAGTACTTC; V: TRBV25-1; J: TRBJ2-5; D: NA; size: NA
CDR3: CATPLRKPGHQQETQYF; DNA: TGTGCCACCCCATTGCGGAAACCGGGACACCAGCAAGAGACCCAGTACTTC; V: TRBV3-1; J: TRBJ2-5; D: NA; size: NA
CDR3: CASGTSGVNEQFF; DNA: TGTGCCAGCGGGACTAGCGGGGTCAATGAGCAGTTCTTC; V: TRBV28; J: TRBJ2-1; D: TRBD2; size: few
CDR3: CASSPGQGNEKLFF; DNA: TGTGCCAGCAGCCCGGGACAGGGGAATGAAAAACTGTTTTTT; V: TRBV12-3/TRBV12-4; J: TRBJ1-4; D: TRBD1; size: many
CDR3: CASSIMGSETEAFF; DNA: TGTGCCAGTAGTATCATGGGGTCGGAAACTGAAGCTTTCTTT; V: TRBV19; J: TRBJ1-1; D: NA; size: NA
CDR3: CASSMPGKQNTEAFF; DNA: TGCGCCAGCAGCATGCCAGGTAAACAGAACACTGAAGCTTTCTTT; V: TRBV5-1; J: TRBJ1-1; D: NA; size: many
CDR3: CASSLATSQPQHF; DNA: TGTGCCAGCAGTTTGGCCACCAGTCAGCCCCAGCATTTT; V: TRBV28; J: TRBJ1-5; D: NA; size: few
CDR3: CSARPWSSYNEQFF; DNA: TGCAGTGCTCGACCCTGGAGCTCCTACAATGAGCAGTTCTTC; V: TRBV20-1; J: TRBJ2-1; D: NA; size: NA
CDR3: CSALAGGGETQYF; DNA: TGCAGTGCCCTAGCGGGAGGAGGAGAGACCCAGTACTTC; V: TRBV20-1; J: TRBJ2-5; D: TRBD2; size: NA
CDR3: CATSRDIWQGDRLGLAGGPYEQYF; DNA: TGTGCCACCAGCAGAGATATATGGCAGGGGGACCGACTGGGACTAGCGGGAGGGCCCTACGAGCAGTACTTC; V: TRBV15; J: TRBJ2-7; D: TRBD2; size: few
CDR3: CASSQSGELFF; DNA: TGTGCCAGCAGCCAAAGCGGGGAGCTGTTTTTT; V: TRBV3-1; J: TRBJ2-2; D: NA; size: NA
CDR3: CASTPWRTSPAEAFF; DNA: TGTGCCAGCACCCCTTGGCGGACCTCACCCGCTGAAGCTTTCTTT; V: TRBV6-2/TRBV6-3; J: TRBJ1-1; D: NA; size: few
CDR3: CASSIQTGSTYEQYF; DNA: TGCGCCAGCAGCATCCAGACAGGGTCTACCTACGAGCAGTACTTC; V: TRBV5-1; J: TRBJ2-7; D: TRBD1; size: many
CDR3: CSATTTLDRGLETQYF; DNA: TGCAGTGCCACCACTACTCTCGACAGGGGGCTTGAGACCCAGTACTTC; V: TRBV20-1; J: TRBJ2-5; D: TRBD1; size: few
CDR3: CASRTSGTDTQYF; DNA: TGTGCCAGCAGGACTAGCGGCACAGATACGCAGTATTTT; V: TRBV12-3/TRBV12-4; J: TRBJ2-3; D: TRBD2; size: many
CDR3: CASSELGSTPVAFF; DNA: TGTGCCAGCAGTGAACTGGGCAGTACCCCGGTAGCTTTCTTT; V: TRBV25-1; J: TRBJ1-1; D: NA; size: NA
CDR3: CASSATPGSLPEAFF; DNA: TGTGCCAGCAGCGCAACTCCGGGGAGTTTACCTGAAGCTTTCTTT; V: TRBV9; J: TRBJ1-1; D: NA; size: few
CDR3: CASSPALAGGNEQFF; DNA: TGTGCCAGCTCCCCAGCCCTAGCGGGGGGGAATGAGCAGTTCTTC; V: TRBV18; J: TRBJ2-1; D: TRBD2; size: many
CDR3: CSARVGVTGELFF; DNA: TGCAGTGCTAGGGTTGGGGTCACCGGGGAGCTGTTTTTT; V: TRBV20-1; J: TRBJ2-2; D: NA; size: NA
CDR3: CASSDGGAVANYGYTF; DNA: TGTGCCAGCAGTGATGGAGGCGCAGTAGCTAACTATGGCTACACCTTC; V: TRBV2; J: TRBJ1-2; D: NA; size: NA
CDR3: CASSLVAGRYNEQFF; DNA: TGTGCCAGCAGTTTAGTAGCCGGCAGGTACAATGAGCAGTTCTTC; V: TRBV12-3/TRBV12-4; J: TRBJ2-1; D: NA; size: many
CDR3: CSARDFQAGVGTDTQYF; DNA: TGCAGTGCTAGAGATTTCCAAGCGGGAGTGGGCACAGATACGCAGTATTTT; V: TRBV20-1; J: TRBJ2-3; D: TRBD2; size: NA
CDR3: CSVVGTGTNYGYTF; DNA: TGCAGCGTTGTTGGGACAGGGACTAACTATGGCTACACCTTC; V: TRBV29-1; J: TRBJ1-2; D: TRBD1; size: many
CDR3: CASRLPGLPNTGGLFF; DNA: TGTGCCAGCAGGCTCCCGGGACTGCCGAACACCGGGGGGCTGTTTTTT; V: TRBV12-3/TRBV12-4; J: TRBJ2-2; D: NA; size: NA
CDR3: CASSLTGSNSPLHF; DNA: TGTGCCAGCAGTCTGACAGGGAGTAATTCACCCCTCCACTTT; V: TRBV12-3/TRBV12-4; J: TRBJ1-6; D: TRBD1; size: many
CDR3: CATARGGLAGGTDTQYF; DNA: TGTGCCACCGCGAGGGGGGGTCTCGCGGGTGGGACAGATACGCAGTATTTT; V: TRBV10-3; J: TRBJ2-3; D: NA; size: few
CDR3: CASSDGTSGNYNEQFF; DNA: TGTGCCAGCAGTGATGGGACTAGCGGGAACTACAATGAGCAGTTCTTC; V: TRBV27; J: TRBJ2-1; D: TRBD2; size: NA
CDR3: CASSLWTGWDEQFF; DNA: TGTGCCAGCAGCCTGTGGACAGGGTGGGATGAGCAGTTCTTC; V: TRBV5-6; J: TRBJ2-1; D: TRBD1; size: NA
CDR3: CSVATTSDEQYF; DNA: TGCAGCGTTGCTACGACTAGCGACGAGCAGTACTTC; V: TRBV29-1; J: TRBJ2-7; D: TRBD2; size: NA
CDR3: CASRTDWGAFF; DNA: TGTGCCAGCAGGACCGACTGGGGAGCTTTCTTT; V: TRBV6-1; J: TRBJ1-1; D: NA; size: few
CDR3: CASSPAGQGPDTQYF; DNA: TGTGCCAGCAGCCCGGCGGGACAGGGCCCAGATACGCAGTATTTT; V: TRBV7-9; J: TRBJ2-3; D: TRBD1; size: NA
CDR3: CATSQRTSPGELFF; DNA: TGTGCCACCAGCCAACGGACTAGCCCCGGGGAGCTGTTTTTT; V: TRBV15; J: TRBJ2-2; D: TRBD2; size: NA
CDR3: CASTPGGRAGELFF; DNA: TGTGCCAGCACCCCAGGGGGGAGGGCCGGGGAGCTGTTTTTT; V: TRBV2; J: TRBJ2-2; D: NA; size: few
CDR3: CASSRPLADTDTQYF; DNA: TGTGCCAGCAGCCGACCCCTAGCGGACACAGATACGCAGTATTTT; V: TRBV6-1; J: TRBJ2-3; D: TRBD2; size: few
CDR3: CASSYRLTGGPGNEQFF; DNA: TGTGCCAGCAGTTACCGGCTTACGGGAGGGCCTGGCAATGAGCAGTTCTTC; V: TRBV6-5; J: TRBJ2-1; D: TRBD2; size: few
CDR3: CASSFLGARDTQYF; DNA: TGTGCCAGCAGCTTTTTGGGGGCACGAGATACGCAGTATTTT; V: TRBV7-3; J: TRBJ2-3; D: NA; size: NA
CDR3: CASSYLGLAGGEQFF; DNA: TGTGCCAGCAGTTACTTGGGACTAGCGGGAGGCGAGCAGTTCTTC; V: TRBV6-2/TRBV6-3; J: TRBJ2-1; D: TRBD2; size: few
CDR3: CASSLDGESNEQFF; DNA: TGTGCCAGCAGCCTCGATGGGGAGTCAAATGAGCAGTTCTTC; V: TRBV7-6; J: TRBJ2-1; D: NA; size: few
CDR3: CAWSRDRGRQTQYF; DNA: TGTGCCTGGAGCAGGGACAGGGGGCGGCAGACCCAGTACTTC; V: TRBV30; J: TRBJ2-5; D: TRBD1; size: NA
CDR3: CAITGTGGGANVLTF; DNA: TGTGCCATCACCGGCACCGGGGGGGGGGCCAACGTCCTGACTTTC; V: TRBV10-3; J: TRBJ2-6; D: TRBD2; size: NA